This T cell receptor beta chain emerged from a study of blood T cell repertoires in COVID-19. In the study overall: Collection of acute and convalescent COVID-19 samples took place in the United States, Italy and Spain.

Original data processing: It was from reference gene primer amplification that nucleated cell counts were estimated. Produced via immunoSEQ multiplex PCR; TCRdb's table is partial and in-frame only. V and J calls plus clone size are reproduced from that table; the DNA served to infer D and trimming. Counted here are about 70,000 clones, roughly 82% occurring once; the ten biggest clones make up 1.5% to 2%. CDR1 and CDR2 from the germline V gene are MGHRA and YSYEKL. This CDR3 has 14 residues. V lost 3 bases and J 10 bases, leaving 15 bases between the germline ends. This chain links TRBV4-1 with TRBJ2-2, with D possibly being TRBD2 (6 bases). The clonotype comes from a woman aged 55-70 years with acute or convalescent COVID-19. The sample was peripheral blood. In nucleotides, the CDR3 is TGCGCCAGCAGCCAGGTGACTAGGCACGTGGAGCTGTTTTTT. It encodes CASSQVTRHVELFF.